The clone carrying this T cell receptor beta chain was observed many times. Antigen specificity is unknown. Germline CDR1 reads DFQATT; CDR2 reads SNEGSKA (reference sequence). Trimming cost V 6 bases and J 0 bases, with 6 bases left between them. The CDR3 is 12 residues long. These data are taken from a study of early T cells in non-severe SARS-CoV-2 infection. The TCR library protocol attached unique molecular identifiers to the individual cDNA molecules. TCRdb re-called the 5' RACE reads with MiXCR, one entry per CDR3 protein. This sample yields 30,000 to 40,000 distinct CDR3 sequences, of which about 5% are seen a single time; under 20% belongs to the top ten. Study outcomes and limitations: In VDJdb matching, anti-spike CD8 responses were favored while private and CD4 specificities went missing.

Specimen: whole blood. The sequence was collected from an adult who was a healthcare worker with PCR-confirmed SARS-CoV-2 infection or an uninfected control (not recorded which). The chain recombines TRBV20-1 with TRBJ1-3; D is undetermined. Here the CDR3 DNA reads TGCAGTGCAAGTGACTCTGGAAACACCATATATTTT. This gives the protein CSASDSGNTIYF.